Given below is one T cell receptor (beta chain) in context. Its cognate antigen is unknown. Hyperthyroidism of Graves' type that showed no ophthalmopathy progression within 18 months was stable. Not enrolled were patients with uncontrolled infection, other autoimmune disease, pregnancy or lactation. Thyroid ultrasound, orbital computed tomography, clinical symptoms, and serum thyroxine and TRAb underpinned diagnoses. The source of the sample is a study of T cells in Graves' hyperthyroidism and ophthalmopathy. The CDR3 consists of 15 residues. Germline V gene sequence: CDR1 LGHNA, CDR2 YSLEER. V gave up 1 base and J gave up 7 bases; unmatched junction bases: 5. Authors of the study amplified TCR beta CDR3 regions from RNA transcripts. The TCR CDR3 was amplified in a first-round RT-PCR using the HTBI primer set. TCRdb redid the calling of the multiplex PCR reads with MiXCR, one entry per CDR3 protein. The data show around 350,000 distinct CDR3 sequences, approximately 13% seen once.

The study, taken as a whole, reports: It was a median approximately six months before onset that the model predicted ophthalmopathy.

This chain links TRBV4-3 with TRBJ2-1, with TRBD2 matching over 9 bases. The sample consisted of blood. The TCR originated in a woman between 18 and 29 years old with Graves' hyperthyroidism. CDR3 sequence (DNA): TGCGCCAGCAGCCAAGCCAGGGGACTAGCTAATGAGCAGTTCTTC. Protein product: CASSQARGLANEQFF.